The source of this TCR beta chain is a study of blood T cell repertoires in COVID-19. Study-level information: From the United States, Italy and Spain came samples of acute and convalescent COVID-19. Sample material is recorded as cDNA or gDNA derived from T cells, B-cell-depleted T cells, or PBMCs.

In the authors' methods: Reference gene primer amplification yielded estimated nucleated cell counts. Clones were sequenced by immunoSEQ multiplex PCR, and TCRdb holds only the in-frame ones, with some missing. V and J calls and clone size are given by that table; D and trimming were obtained from the DNA. The sample holds about 74,000 clones; roughly 84% are singletons and the top ten take over 25%. Trimming stripped 1 base from V and 0 bases from J, with 6 bases between. Germline V gene sequence: CDR1 GTSNPN, CDR2 SVGIG (reference sequence). This CDR3 spans 13 amino acids. This TCR was sampled from a woman older than 75 with active or convalescent COVID-19. The V and J genes are TRBV30 and TRBJ1-2; D is unclear. Sequenced material: peripheral blood. The CDR3 sequence is CAWSGYTNYGYTF. The CDR3 DNA reads TGTGCCTGGAGTGGGTACACTAACTATGGCTACACCTTC.